A single sample gave rise to the 25 T cell receptor beta chains below, sequenced in a study of shared clonotypes between healthy human individuals. Clones were sequenced by immunoSEQ multiplex PCR, and TCRdb holds only the in-frame ones, with some missing. The sample lists about 1.5 million clones, 95% to 99% occurring once. Material for sequencing was naive CD4+ T cells sorted from blood. Subset described: CD45RA+ positively selected. These receptors came from a man aged 25-45 years in good health.

The V gene is TRBV25-1, the J gene TRBJ2-7, with D hard to call. This CDR3 is 15 amino acids long. Trimming removed 3 bases from V and 7 bases from J, with 19 bases in between. In germline, CDR1 is MGHDK, CDR2 SYGVNS. DNA for the CDR3: TGTGCCAGCAGTGATGTCCCTGAAACACCTCGGGAGCAGTACTTC. Its protein is CASSDVPETPREQYF.

The V and J genes are TRBV10-3 and TRBJ2-7; 7 nucleotides agree with TRBD2. The J segment lost 0 bases and the V segment lost 3 bases, leaving 8 bases of the junction unmatched. CDR1 is ENHRY and CDR2 is SYGVKD in the germline V gene. The CDR3 loop spans 16 amino acids. The DNA of the CDR3 is TGTGCCATCAGTGACCCAGTTGGGGGGGGCTCCTACGAGCAGTACTTC. The encoded protein is CAISDPVGGGSYEQYF.

This rearrangement joins TRBV5-8 to TRBJ2-7, with TRBD1 matching 7 bases. The germline V gene encodes CDR1 SGHTS and CDR2 YDEGEE. The CDR3 spans 14 residues. Germline trimming cut 4 bases from V and 0 bases from J; bases unmatched to any gene: 4. The CDR3 sequence: CASSLRDSSYEQYF. The CDR3 coding sequence is TGTGCCAGCAGCCTCCGGGACAGCTCCTACGAGCAGTACTTC.

The chain employs TRBV5-1 and TRBJ2-5; 7 bases are a match to TRBD1. Losses at the gene ends were 4 bases for V and 4 bases for J; bases not matched to a gene: 13. In germline, CDR1 is SGHRS, CDR2 YFSETQ. The CDR3 length is 16 residues. The CDR3 sequence is CASSEGPGQMGETQYF. CDR3 sequence (DNA): TGCGCCAGCAGCGAAGGTCCGGGACAGATGGGAGAGACCCAGTACTTC.

This clone was observed once. This chain uses TRBV2 with TRBJ2-5, with D tentatively TRBD1 (6 bases). In germline, CDR1 is SNHLY, CDR2 FYNNEI. With 4 bases removed from V and 10 bases from J, the gap between germline ends came to 16 bases. This CDR3 is built from 13 residues. The CDR3 nucleotides are TGTGCCAGCAGTGGGGGGCGTCCCCGCGACCAGTACTTC. Translating gives CASSGGRPRDQYF.

The V and J genes are TRBV25-1 and TRBJ2-7; D may match TRBD1 or TRBD2 (5 bases each). Germline loops: CDR1 MGHDK, CDR2 SYGVNS. The CDR3 contains 16 residues. The V gene lost 1 base and the J gene lost 5 bases, with 18 bases spanning the gap. The CDR3 loop reads CASSESPGRPRDEQYF. The CDR3 nucleotides read TGTGCCAGCAGTGAATCTCCGGGACGCCCGAGGGACGAGCAGTACTTC.

With regard to this clone: Other DNA sequences in this specimen translate into the identical CDR3. The chain recombines TRBV5-1 with TRBJ2-2, with TRBD2 matching 7 bases. Trimming cost V 0 bases and J 5 bases; bases outside gene matches: 1. Germline V gives CDR1 SGHRS, CDR2 YFSETQ. This CDR3 is built from 14 residues. CDR3 in amino acids: CASSLGAGTGELFF. In nucleotides, the CDR3 is TGCGCCAGCAGCTTGGGAGCGGGAACCGGGGAGCTGTTTTTT.

A single count supports this clone. This chain links TRBV5-1 with TRBJ2-3; D not certain. The germline gives CDR1 SGHRS, CDR2 YFSETQ. V lost 3 bases, J lost 4 bases, and 9 bases lay in between. There are 13 residues in the CDR3. The CDR3 loop is CASSSNPPDTQYF. In nucleotides, the CDR3 is TGCGCCAGCAGCTCTAATCCCCCAGATACGCAGTATTTT. The full variable domain, completed using reference TRBV5-1 and TRBJ2-3, is KAGVTQTPRYLIKTRGQQVTLSCSPISGHRSVSWYQQTPGQGLQFLFEYFSETQRNKGNFPGRFSGRQFSNSRSEMNVSTLELGDSALYLCASSSNPPDTQYFGPGTRLTVL.

V is TRBV18 and J is TRBJ2-1, with D perhaps TRBD2 (6 bases). Germline-derived CDR1 and CDR2 are KGHSH and LQKENI. The CDR3 spans 16 residues. V was trimmed by 2 bases and J by 2 bases, leaving 13 bases between them. In DNA, the CDR3 is TGTGCCAGCTCACCAGGGGGGATGGGGACCTACAATGAGCAGTTCTTC. Its translation is CASSPGGMGTYNEQFF.

In regard to this clone: Other DNA sequences within the sample encode an identical CDR3. The chain carries TRBV9 and TRBJ1-5, with D perhaps matching TRBD1 (6 bases). Trimming took 1 base from V and 6 from J, leaving 14 bases between them. The CDR3 spans 15 residues. Per the germline V gene, CDR1 is SGDLS and CDR2 is YYNGEE. For the CDR3, the DNA is TGTGCCAGCAGCGTAAGTGAGGGGGTCGGTCAGCCCCAGCATTTT. Translating gives CASSVSEGVGQPQHF.

On this clone: This same CDR3 is encoded by further DNA sequences in the sample. This rearrangement joins TRBV5-4 to TRBJ2-7; TRBD2 matches 10 bases. The J segment lost 1 base and the V segment lost 5 bases, leaving 3 bases of the junction unmatched. The CDR3 spans 14 residues. Germline assignment: CDR1 SGHNT and CDR2 YYREEE (reference sequence). CDR3 sequence (DNA): TGTGCCAGCAGTCGGACTAGCGGATCCTACGAGCAGTACTTC. As protein: CASSRTSGSYEQYF. Together with reference TRBV5-4 and TRBJ2-7, the CDR3 gives the full variable domain: ETGVTQSPTHLIKTRGQQVTLRCSSQSGHNTVSWYQQALGQGPQFIFQYYREEENGRGNFPPRFSGLQFPNYSSELNVNALELDDSALYLCASSRTSGSYEQYFGPGTRLTVT.

This chain connects TRBV7-7 to TRBJ2-1, with a possible D match to TRBD2 (5 bases). The length of the CDR3 is 14 residues. Trimming left V 0 bases short and J 8 bases short, with 11 bases between. The V gene's germline CDR1 is SSHAT and CDR2 FNYEAQ (reference sequence). This CDR3 is CASSLAGVGYEQFF. CDR3 sequence (DNA): TGTGCCAGCAGCTTAGCGGGAGTCGGCTATGAGCAGTTCTTC.

The chain carries TRBV11-2 and TRBJ2-5; TRBD1 matches at 10 bases. V shed 1 base and J 5 bases; nucleotides not matched to a gene: 13. Germline-derived CDR1 and CDR2 are SGHAT and FQNNGV. The CDR3 is made up of 18 amino acids. The CDR3 region has the DNA TGTGCCAGCAGCTTAGGGTGGGGAACCCGGGACAGGGGTGAGACCCAGTACTTC. Amino acids: CASSLGWGTRDRGETQYF.

The chain recombines TRBV19 with TRBJ2-7; D possibly corresponds to TRBD1 (6 bases). The germline CDR1 and CDR2 sequences are LNHDA and SQIVND (reference sequence). Trimming shortened V by 1 base and J by 3 bases, and 13 bases separated the two germline ends. This CDR3 region has 15 residues. CDR3 coding DNA: TGTGCCAGTAGTATAGGTGTACAGGGCGGCTACGAGCAGTACTTC. It specifies CASSIGVQGGYEQYF.

The genes are TRBV5-4 and TRBJ2-3; D gene unclear. The V end was cut by 0 bases, the J end by 5 bases, with 7 bases between. The CDR3 totals 13 residues. CDR1 SGHNT and CDR2 YYREEE come from the germline V gene (reference sequence). The CDR3 DNA follows: TGTGCCAGCAGCTTGGGTGGGGAAGATACGCAGTATTTT. The encoded protein is CASSLGGEDTQYF. The whole variable domain, filled in from reference TRBV5-4 and TRBJ2-3, reads ETGVTQSPTHLIKTRGQQVTLRCSSQSGHNTVSWYQQALGQGPQFIFQYYREEENGRGNFPPRFSGLQFPNYSSELNVNALELDDSALYLCASSLGGEDTQYFGPGTRLTVL.

V and J are TRBV28 and TRBJ1-1; D gene ambiguous. The CDR3 covers 13 residues. Trimming removed 6 bases at V and 6 bases at J, with 14 bases between. Germline V gene lookup returns CDR1 MDHEN and CDR2 SYDVKM. For the CDR3, the DNA is TGTGCCAGCAGCCCAGACCTGACCCCTGAAGCTTTCTTT. Protein product: CASSPDLTPEAFF.

The chain carries TRBV18 and TRBJ2-1; D possibly corresponds to TRBD1 (7 bases). CDR1 and CDR2 (germline): KGHSH, LQKENI. With 1 base removed from V and 8 bases from J, the gap between germline ends came to 15 bases. The CDR3 runs 15 residues. The CDR3 bases are TGTGCCAGCTCACCACGAGCCGCAGGGGGGTATGAGCAGTTCTTC. This gives the protein CASSPRAAGGYEQFF. The variable domain in full, completed from reference TRBV18 and TRBJ2-1, reads NAGVMQNPRHLVRRRGQEARLRCSPMKGHSHVYWYRQLPEEGLKFMVYLQKENIIDESGMPKERFSAEFPKEGPSILRIQQVVRGDSAAYFCASSPRAAGGYEQFFGPGTRLTVL.

V and J are TRBV7-8 and TRBJ1-5, with D tentatively TRBD1 (5 bases). The CDR3 is 19 residues long. With 2 bases removed from V and 0 bases from J, the gap between germline ends came to 20 bases. Germline V CDR1 and CDR2: SGHVS, FQNEAQ. CDR3 coding DNA: TGTGCCAGCAGCTTATTTCTCAGCCGTGTCAGGGATAGCAATCAGCCCCAGCATTTT. As protein: CASSLFLSRVRDSNQPQHF.

This clone showed up just once. Other DNA sequences of this sample code for an identical CDR3. This rearrangement joins TRBV18 to TRBJ1-1, with D tentatively TRBD1 (5 bases). The ends were cut back, 2 bases at V and 1 base at J, with 11 bases in the middle. The CDR3 extends over 15 amino acids. The germline V gene encodes CDR1 KGHSH and CDR2 LQKENI. CDR3 sequence: CASSPSQGTNTEAFF. CDR3 DNA sequence: TGTGCCAGCTCACCATCCCAGGGTACGAACACTGAAGCTTTCTTT.

The J gene is TRBJ2-1, the V gene TRBV9, with 16 bases lining up with TRBD2. V was clipped by 3 bases and J by 10 bases; unmatched bases: 10. This CDR3 spans 17 amino acids. Germline V gives CDR1 SGDLS, CDR2 YYNGEE. CDR3: CASSASGLAGGPQEQFF. Written as DNA, the CDR3 is TGTGCCAGCAGCGCGTCGGGACTAGCGGGAGGGCCCCAAGAGCAGTTCTTC.

In this sample, this clone turned up once. This chain joins TRBV18 and TRBJ2-1; D may be TRBD2 (6 bases). The germline V and J ends were trimmed by 5 bases and 5 bases, with 16 bases remaining between them. Germline CDR1 KGHSH, CDR2 LQKENI. CDR3 length: 15 residues. This CDR3 reads CASSFLGTSNNEQFF. DNA for the CDR3: TGTGCCAGCTCATTTCTGGGAACTAGCAACAATGAGCAGTTCTTC.

V gene TRBV14 combines with J gene TRBJ1-2; D call uncertain. Germline CDR1 reads SGHDN; CDR2 reads FVKESK. Trimming left V 0 bases short and J 9 bases short, with 8 bases between. The CDR3 is 12 amino acids. The CDR3 nucleotides read TGTGCCAGCAGCCAAGACGGACGGCGCTACACCTTC. Its protein product is CASSQDGRRYTF.

The chain links TRBV7-9 to TRBJ2-1, with 8 bases fitting TRBD1. The V segment lost 5 bases and the J segment 15 bases; nucleotides outside the gene matches: 6. The CDR3 is 11 amino acids. Germline CDR1 is SEHNR and CDR2 is FQNEAQ (reference sequence). The CDR3 nucleotides are TGTGCCAGCAGCCAGGACAGGGCCGTGTTCTTC. This gives the protein CASSQDRAVFF.

The gene calls are TRBV5-4 and TRBJ1-3, with D perhaps matching TRBD1 (5 bases). Trimming shortened V by 2 bases and J by 0 bases, and 18 bases separated the two germline ends. CDR3 size: 18 residues. Germline CDR1 SGHNT, CDR2 YYREEE (reference sequence). In nucleotides, the CDR3 is TGTGCCAGCAGCTTACGACAGATGAAGACGAGCTCTGGAAACACCATATATTTT. Translated, it gives CASSLRQMKTSSGNTIYF. Using reference TRBV5-4 and TRBJ1-3 for the parts outside the CDR3, the full variable domain is ETGVTQSPTHLIKTRGQQVTLRCSSQSGHNTVSWYQQALGQGPQFIFQYYREEENGRGNFPPRFSGLQFPNYSSELNVNALELDDSALYLCASSLRQMKTSSGNTIYFGEGSWLTVV.

The genes are TRBV28 and TRBJ1-2; 7 nucleotides align to TRBD1. The CDR3 is 14 amino acids. CDR1 is MDHEN and CDR2 is SYDVKM in the germline V gene. V was clipped by 6 bases and J by 8 bases; unmatched bases: 12. CDR3 nucleotide sequence: TGTGCCAGCAGGTCCGGGACAGACGCTGCGGGCTACACCTTC. Protein product: CASRSGTDAAGYTF.